This T cell receptor beta chain stems from a study of blood T cell repertoires in COVID-19. Across the whole study: Italy, Spain and the United States were the sources of the convalescent and acute COVID-19 samples. PBMCs, B-cell-depleted T cells, or T cells were the source of the cDNA or gDNA that made up the material.

The CDR3 spans 15 residues. Germline CDR1 and CDR2: LNHNV and YYDKDF (reference sequence). Trimming removed 1 base at V and 0 bases at J, with 7 bases between. Enrolment of Seattle patients took place during active infection, and they were followed longitudinally. In the original analysis: Quantification of nucleated cells was approximated via reference gene primer amplification. Measured with immunoSEQ multiplex PCR; TCRdb has only the in-frame clones, and not every one. That table supplies the V and J calls and clone size; D and trimming were determined from the DNA. The repertoire holds hundreds of thousands of clones, with approximately 92% as singletons.

Sequencing input: peripheral blood. This sequence originates from a man aged 18 to 30 with COVID-19, enrolled during active disease. The chain is built from TRBV15 and TRBJ2-1, with D tentatively TRBD1 (5 bases). The CDR3 loop reads CATSRADNSYNEQFF. The CDR3 nucleotides read TGTGCCACCAGCAGAGCGGACAACTCCTACAATGAGCAGTTCTTC.